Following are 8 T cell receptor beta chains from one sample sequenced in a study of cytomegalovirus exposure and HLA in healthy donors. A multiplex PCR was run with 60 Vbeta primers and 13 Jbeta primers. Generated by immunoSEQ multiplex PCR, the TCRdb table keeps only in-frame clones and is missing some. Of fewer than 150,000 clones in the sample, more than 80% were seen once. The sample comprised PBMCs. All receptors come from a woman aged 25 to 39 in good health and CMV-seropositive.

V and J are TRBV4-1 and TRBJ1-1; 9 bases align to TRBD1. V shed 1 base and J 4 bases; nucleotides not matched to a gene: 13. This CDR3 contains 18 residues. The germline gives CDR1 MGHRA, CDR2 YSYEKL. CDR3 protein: CASSQAGTGRGSSTEAFF. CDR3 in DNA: TGCGCCAGCAGCCAAGCCGGGACAGGGAGGGGGAGTAGCACTGAAGCTTTCTTT.

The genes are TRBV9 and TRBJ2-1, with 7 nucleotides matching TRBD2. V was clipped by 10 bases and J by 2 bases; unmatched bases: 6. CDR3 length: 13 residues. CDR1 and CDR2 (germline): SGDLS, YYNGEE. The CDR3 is CARREVAYNEQFF. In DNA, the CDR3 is TGTGCCCGTCGGGAGGTGGCCTACAATGAGCAGTTCTTC.

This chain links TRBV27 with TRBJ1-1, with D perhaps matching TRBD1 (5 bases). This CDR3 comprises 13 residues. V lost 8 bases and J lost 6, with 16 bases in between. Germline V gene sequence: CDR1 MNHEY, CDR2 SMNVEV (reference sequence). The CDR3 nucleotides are TGTGCCAGCTACCAACTGGCAGGGTCTGAAGCTTTCTTT. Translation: CASYQLAGSEAFF.

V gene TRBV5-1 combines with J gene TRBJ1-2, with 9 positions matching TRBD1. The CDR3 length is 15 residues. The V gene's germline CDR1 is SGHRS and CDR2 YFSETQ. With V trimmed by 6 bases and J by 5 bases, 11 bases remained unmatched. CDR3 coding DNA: TGCGCCAGCATCCTCACGCCGGGACAGGGTTATGGCTACACCTTC. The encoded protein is CASILTPGQGYGYTF. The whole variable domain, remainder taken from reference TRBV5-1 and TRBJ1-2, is KAGVTQTPRYLIKTRGQQVTLSCSPISGHRSVSWYQQTPGQGLQFLFEYFSETQRNKGNFPGRFSGRQFSNSRSEMNVSTLELGDSALYLCASILTPGQGYGYTFGSGTRLTVV.

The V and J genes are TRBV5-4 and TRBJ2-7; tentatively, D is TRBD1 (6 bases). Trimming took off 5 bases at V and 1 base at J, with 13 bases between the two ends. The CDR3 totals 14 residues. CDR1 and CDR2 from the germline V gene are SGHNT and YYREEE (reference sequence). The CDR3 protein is CASRSQGGSYEQYF. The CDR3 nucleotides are TGTGCCAGCAGAAGCCAAGGGGGTTCCTACGAGCAGTACTTC. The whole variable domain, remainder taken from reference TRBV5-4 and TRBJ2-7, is ETGVTQSPTHLIKTRGQQVTLRCSSQSGHNTVSWYQQALGQGPQFIFQYYREEENGRGNFPPRFSGLQFPNYSSELNVNALELDDSALYLCASRSQGGSYEQYFGPGTRLTVT.

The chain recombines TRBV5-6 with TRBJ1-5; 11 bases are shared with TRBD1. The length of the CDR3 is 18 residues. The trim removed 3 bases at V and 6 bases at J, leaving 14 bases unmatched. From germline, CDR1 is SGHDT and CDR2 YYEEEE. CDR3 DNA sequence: TGTGCCAGCAGCTCCTATTTCATGGGACAGGGGGTGGGTCAGCCCCAGCATTTT. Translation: CASSSYFMGQGVGQPQHF.

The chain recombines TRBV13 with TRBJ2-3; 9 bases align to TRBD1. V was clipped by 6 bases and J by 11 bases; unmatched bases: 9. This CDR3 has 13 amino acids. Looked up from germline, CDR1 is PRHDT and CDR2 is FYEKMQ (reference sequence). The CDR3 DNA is TGTGCCAGCAGTGACAGGGGGGTAGAAAGGCAGTATTTT. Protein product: CASSDRGVERQYF.

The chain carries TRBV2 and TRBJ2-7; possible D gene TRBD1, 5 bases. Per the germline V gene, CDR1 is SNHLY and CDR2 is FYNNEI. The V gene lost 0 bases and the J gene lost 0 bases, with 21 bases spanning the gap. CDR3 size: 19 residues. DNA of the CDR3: TGTGCCAGCAGTGAAGCTCCAGTCCTTTGGCAGGGCAGCTCCTACGAGCAGTACTTC. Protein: CASSEAPVLWQGSSYEQYF.